The clone carrying this T cell receptor (beta chain) turned up a few times. The data are from a study of blood T cell repertoires in COVID-19. Repertoires were generated with immunoSEQ multiplex PCR, while TCRdb's copy carries only in-frame clones and drops some. The top ten hold around 5.4% of the sample, which has around 190,000 clones, about four fifths seen once. The CDR3 has 15 amino acids. The V end was cut by 4 bases, the J end by 1 base, with 16 bases between. CDR1 is SQVTM and CDR2 is ANQGSEA in the germline V gene. The V gene is TRBV29-1, the J gene TRBJ1-1, with D perhaps matching TRBD1 (6 bases). The sequencing input was peripheral blood. The receptor's source is a woman in her thirties or forties with COVID-19, enrolled during active disease. DNA for the CDR3: TGCAGCGTTGTGACGCGGGGAGGGGGGAACACTGAAGCTTTCTTT. Translating it yields CSVVTRGGGNTEAFF.